Below, 32 T cell receptor beta chains from the same sample are listed, as sequenced in a study of blood T cell repertoires in COVID-19. Sequencing was performed with immunoSEQ multiplex PCR; in TCRdb, only in-frame clones are kept and a portion is missing. The table includes over 95,000 clones, 85% to 90% detected once. The sample comprised peripheral blood. The receptors shown here come from a human donor with acute or convalescent COVID-19. The donor label of this sample is uncertain.

The V call is TRBV27, the J call TRBJ2-1, with 14 bases that match TRBD2. There are 15 residues in the CDR3. Germline V gene sequence: CDR1 MNHEY, CDR2 SMNVEV (reference sequence). V lost 10 bases, J lost 9 bases, and 11 bases stayed unmatched. CDR3 amino acids: CATTPGTSGRSEQFF. The CDR3 DNA follows: TGTGCCACTACCCCCGGGACTAGCGGGAGAAGTGAGCAGTTCTTC.

The CDR3 reads CASSQWGQGSGANVLTF. The CDR3 DNA reads TGCGCCAGCAGCCAATGGGGGCAGGGCTCTGGGGCCAACGTCCTGACTTTC. The rearrangement joins TRBV4-1 to TRBJ2-6, with D tentatively TRBD1 (6 bases). The length of the CDR3 is 17 residues. The V gene lost 2 bases and the J gene lost 0 bases, with 11 bases spanning the gap. CDR1 is MGHRA, CDR2 YSYEKL, per germline.

CDR3 protein: CASSSSTSGTTDTQYF. DNA for the CDR3: TGTGCCAGCAGTTCCTCGACTAGCGGGACGACAGATACGCAGTATTTT. The chain employs TRBV27 and TRBJ2-3; 11 nucleotides align to TRBD2. The V and J ends lost 4 bases and 3 bases, in that order; junction bases with no gene match: 6. CDR1 and CDR2 from the germline V gene are MNHEY and SMNVEV (reference sequence). This CDR3 is built from 16 residues.

The chain has TRBV30 and TRBJ2-6; 12 bases are shared with TRBD2. V lost 1 base to trimming and J lost 0 bases; unmatched junction nucleotides: 4. The CDR3 consists of 18 residues. From germline, CDR1 is GTSNPN and CDR2 SVGIG (reference sequence). The CDR3 spells CAWSGLAGVSSGANVLTF. In DNA form, the CDR3 reads TGTGCCTGGAGTGGACTAGCGGGAGTCAGCTCTGGGGCCAACGTCCTGACTTTC. The variable domain in full, completed from reference TRBV30 and TRBJ2-6, reads SQTIHQWPATLVQPVGSPLSLECTVEGTSNPNLYWYRQAAGRGLQLLFYSVGIGQISSEVPQNLSASRPQDRQFILSSKKLLLSDSGFYLCAWSGLAGVSSGANVLTFGAGSRLTVL.

The chain combines TRBV7-2 with TRBJ1-3; 9 nucleotides match TRBD1. Trimming cost V 1 base and J 9 bases; bases outside gene matches: 7. The CDR3 has 15 residues. Germline CDR1 is SGHTA and CDR2 is FQGNSA. This CDR3 reads CASSLVGGQGGTIYF. The CDR3 coding sequence is TGTGCCAGCAGCTTAGTCGGGGGACAGGGAGGCACCATATATTTT.

This CDR3 reads CASTSRTGRINTEAFF. In DNA, the CDR3 is TGTGCCAGCACTTCCCGGACAGGTCGGATTAACACTGAAGCTTTCTTT. V usage is TRBV19 and J usage is TRBJ1-1, with 7 bases that match TRBD1. The germline CDR1 and CDR2 sequences are LNHDA and SQIVND (reference sequence). Trimming removed 9 bases from V and 2 bases from J; junction bases left unmatched: 15. This CDR3 is built from 16 residues.

The chain is built from TRBV7-2 and TRBJ1-1; D might be TRBD1 (5 bases). Trimming pared 4 bases from V and 11 bases from J, leaving 11 bases between. This CDR3 comprises 11 residues. Germline CDR1 is SGHTA and CDR2 is FQGNSA. The CDR3 is CASSSGVLAFF. CDR3 nucleotide sequence: TGTGCCAGCAGCTCGGGGGTTTTGGCTTTCTTT.

Remarks on this clone: The identical CDR3 is also encoded by other nucleotide sequences in the sample. The gene calls are TRBV11-2 and TRBJ2-2; 8 positions agree with TRBD1. The germline V gene has CDR1 SGHAT and CDR2 FQNNGV. V lost 1 base to trimming and J lost 5 bases; unmatched junction nucleotides: 6. This CDR3 region has 16 residues. The CDR3 spells CASSLGQGAGTGELFF. CDR3 bases: TGTGCCAGCAGCTTAGGTCAGGGGGCGGGGACCGGGGAGCTGTTTTTT.

V and J are TRBV15 and TRBJ1-5, with TRBD1 matching 9 bases. The CDR3 has 15 residues. The germline V gene has CDR1 LNHNV and CDR2 YYDKDF (reference sequence). V dropped 3 bases and J dropped 6; count of bases not matched to a gene: 6. The CDR3 sequence: CATSRDRGLGQPQHF. The CDR3 DNA sequence: TGTGCCACCAGCAGGGACAGGGGTCTCGGTCAGCCCCAGCATTTT.

J is TRBJ2-7 and V is TRBV3-1 (or the pseudogene TRBV3-2), with 7 bases that match TRBD1. Losses at the gene ends were 4 bases for V and 6 bases for J; bases not matched to a gene: 3. The CDR3 runs to 12 residues. In germline, CDR1 is LGHDT, CDR2 YNNKEL (reference sequence). CDR3 sequence reads: CASSLHRGEQYF. CDR3 coding DNA: TGTGCCAGCAGCCTCCACAGGGGCGAGCAGTACTTC.

This clone was observed a few times. The chain recombines TRBV19 with TRBJ1-1, with 10 bases aligning to TRBD1. The germline gives CDR1 LNHDA, CDR2 SQIVND (reference sequence). V trimming: 1 base; J trimming: 6 bases; junction bases outside the gene matches: 5. CDR3 length equals 15 residues. CDR3 amino acids: CASSIVWDRGPEAFF. In DNA form, the CDR3 reads TGTGCCAGTAGTATAGTGTGGGACAGGGGTCCTGAAGCTTTCTTT.

The chain is built from TRBV6-1 and TRBJ1-1, with unresolved D. The CDR3 length is 14 residues. The germline V and J ends were trimmed by 1 base and 5 bases, with 11 bases remaining between them. CDR1 and CDR2 from the germline V gene are MNHNS and SASEGT. CDR3 residues: CASSEEPGGTEAFF. For the CDR3, the DNA is TGTGCCAGCAGTGAAGAACCCGGAGGGACTGAAGCTTTCTTT.

V is TRBV4-3 and J is TRBJ2-7; TRBD1 matches at 7 bases. Germline V CDR1 and CDR2: LGHNA, YSLEER. With 0 bases clipped from V and 3 bases from J, the junction kept 8 bases outside the gene matches. CDR3 length equals 16 residues. CDR3 sequence: CASSQDPGTVVYEQYF. DNA of the CDR3: TGCGCCAGCAGCCAAGACCCTGGGACAGTTGTCTACGAGCAGTACTTC.

V gene TRBV7-2 combines with J gene TRBJ2-5; 12 bases map to TRBD1. CDR3 length: 18 amino acids. Germline CDR1 reads SGHTA; CDR2 reads FQGNSA. With 0 bases clipped from V and 3 bases from J, the junction kept 8 bases outside the gene matches. The CDR3 nucleotides read TGTGCCAGCAGCTTAGCCCTCTCCGGGACAGGGGGCGAAGAGACCCAGTACTTC. Translated: CASSLALSGTGGEETQYF.

The rearrangement joins TRBV18 to TRBJ2-7; 11 nucleotides match TRBD1. V was clipped by 5 bases and J by 6 bases; unmatched bases: 6. The CDR3 is 14 amino acids. Germline V gene sequence: CDR1 KGHSH, CDR2 LQKENI. CDR3 DNA sequence: TGTGCCAGCTCATCCGGGACAGGGGGTTTCGAGCAGTACTTC. Residues: CASSSGTGGFEQYF. The whole variable domain, filled in from reference TRBV18 and TRBJ2-7, reads NAGVMQNPRHLVRRRGQEARLRCSPMKGHSHVYWYRQLPEEGLKFMVYLQKENIIDESGMPKERFSAEFPKEGPSILRIQQVVRGDSAAYFCASSSGTGGFEQYFGPGTRLTVT.

The gene calls are TRBV5-5 and TRBJ1-5; no definite D call. Trimming removed 4 bases from V and 3 bases from J, with 17 bases in between. The CDR3 extends over 16 amino acids. Germline V gives CDR1 SGHKS, CDR2 YYEKEE (reference sequence). The CDR3 DNA follows: TGTGCCAGCAGCCGGGGTTGGAGGGTACCCAATCAGCCCCAGCATTTT. This sequence encodes CASSRGWRVPNQPQHF. Drawing the rest from reference TRBV5-5 and TRBJ1-5, the complete variable domain is DAGVTQSPTHLIKTRGQQVTLRCSPISGHKSVSWYQQVLGQGPQFIFQYYEKEERGRGNFPDRFSARQFPNYSSELNVNALLLGDSALYLCASSRGWRVPNQPQHFGDGTRLSIL.

The J gene is TRBJ1-3, the V gene TRBV19, with D hard to call. The V end lost 4 bases, the J end lost 7 bases, and 5 bases lay between the germline ends. This CDR3 region has 11 residues. The germline V gene encodes CDR1 LNHDA and CDR2 SQIVND (reference sequence). The CDR3 DNA reads TGTGCCAGTAGTACCAGTAACACCATATATTTT. Residues: CASSTSNTIYF. Full variable domain (rest looked up from reference TRBV19 and TRBJ1-3): DGGITQSPKYLFRKEGQNVTLSCEQNLNHDAMYWYRQDPGQGLRLIYYSQIVNDFQKGDIAEGYSVSREKKESFPLTVTSAQKNPTAFYLCASSTSNTIYFGEGSWLTVV.

V gene TRBV2 combines with J gene TRBJ1-3; tentatively, D is TRBD1 (6 bases). Per germline, CDR1 SNHLY and CDR2 FYNNEI. This CDR3 has 12 residues. With 4 bases removed from V and 6 bases from J, the gap between germline ends came to 7 bases. The DNA of the CDR3 is TGTGCCAGCAGTGCAGGGGAAAACACCATATATTTT. Encoded protein: CASSAGENTIYF.

This clone was seen only once. The chain links TRBV2 to TRBJ2-1; a possible D gene is TRBD2 (6 bases). Trimming removed 8 bases at V and 7 bases at J, with 9 bases between. Germline CDR1 is SNHLY and CDR2 is FYNNEI. This CDR3 contains 11 residues. The CDR3 DNA sequence: TGTGCCAGCGTCCTAGCGAATGAGCAGTTCTTC. Amino acids: CASVLANEQFF.

This clone has only a few counts. This rearrangement joins TRBV28 to TRBJ1-1; TRBD1 aligns across 9 bases. The CDR3 is made up of 13 amino acids. J lost 6 bases, V lost 5 bases, and 4 bases had no gene match. The germline CDR1 and CDR2 sequences are MDHEN and SYDVKM. The DNA of the CDR3 is TGTGCCAGCAGTCCCGGACAGGGGCCTGAAGCTTTCTTT. Translating gives CASSPGQGPEAFF.

The rearrangement uses TRBV21-1 and TRBJ2-7; the tabulated D call, TRBD1, remains unverified against the DNA. TRBV21-1 is a recognized pseudogene. The CDR3 is 18 amino acids. Here the CDR3 DNA reads TGTGCCAGCAGTTCAACGACAGGGAATTCTTCGAAACCCTACGAGCAGTACTTC. Translated: CASSSTTGNSSKPYEQYF.

J is TRBJ2-7 and V is TRBV6-1; D remains unclear. The V gene lost 1 base and the J gene lost 3 bases, with 4 bases spanning the gap. CDR3 size: 12 residues. CDR1 is MNHNS and CDR2 is SASEGT in the germline V gene. The CDR3 loop reads CASSEGSYEQYF. In DNA form, the CDR3 reads TGTGCCAGCAGTGAAGGTAGCTACGAGCAGTACTTC.

The V gene is TRBV28, the J gene TRBJ1-1, with D unclear. Germline CDR1 reads MDHEN; CDR2 reads SYDVKM. The V end was cut by 3 bases, the J end by 0 bases, with 8 bases between. The CDR3 extends over 14 amino acids. CDR3 residues: CASSFWAVNTEAFF. The CDR3 bases are TGTGCCAGCAGTTTTTGGGCAGTGAACACTGAAGCTTTCTTT.

This chain joins TRBV18 and TRBJ2-1; unclear D gene. The V gene lost 4 bases and the J gene lost 8 bases, with 9 bases spanning the gap. CDR1 and CDR2 from the germline V gene are KGHSH and LQKENI. The CDR3 is made up of 12 amino acids. CDR3 sequence (DNA): TGTGCCAGCTCACGAGGAAGCGATGAGCAGTTCTTC. Its protein is CASSRGSDEQFF.

V gene TRBV28 combines with J gene TRBJ2-2, with TRBD1 matching over 8 bases. Looked up from germline, CDR1 is MDHEN and CDR2 is SYDVKM. J gave up 0 bases and V 5 bases, and 11 bases lay outside the gene matches. CDR3 size: 18 residues. CDR3 amino acids: CASSTLPRGRTNTGELFF. In DNA, the CDR3 is TGTGCCAGCAGTACCCTGCCCAGGGGGCGGACGAACACCGGGGAGCTGTTTTTT.

The rearrangement uses TRBV28 and TRBJ1-2; tentatively, D is TRBD1 (5 bases). V dropped 2 bases and J dropped 3 bases, with 10 bases sitting between them. The CDR3 is 14 amino acids. The V gene's germline CDR1 is MDHEN and CDR2 SYDVKM. The CDR3 loop is CASSLDSVYYGYTF. The CDR3 region has the DNA TGTGCCAGCAGTTTAGACAGTGTGTACTATGGCTACACCTTC.

This chain connects TRBV4-1 to TRBJ2-5; perhaps TRBD1 as D (6 bases). V was clipped by 4 bases and J by 4 bases, with 16 bases between them. The CDR3 is 15 amino acids. The germline CDR1 and CDR2 sequences are MGHRA and YSYEKL. The CDR3 bases are TGCGCCAGCAGCCCTCGCGAGGGACAACCAGAGACCCAGTACTTC. It encodes CASSPREGQPETQYF.

The rearrangement joins TRBV6-5 to TRBJ2-6; 7 nucleotides match TRBD1. The germline V gene has CDR1 MNHEY and CDR2 SVGAGI. After removal of 10 bases from V and 5 bases from J, the junction contained 8 bases not matched to a gene. The CDR3 contains 14 residues. The CDR3 region is CAIADRDRANVLTF. DNA of the CDR3: TGTGCCATCGCAGACAGGGATCGGGCCAACGTCCTGACTTTC.

The chain couples TRBV7-2 to TRBJ1-6; tentatively, D is TRBD1 (5 bases). Per the germline V gene, CDR1 is SGHTA and CDR2 is FQGNSA. Between the trimmed V and J ends, which lost 5 bases and 6 bases, there was a span of 17 bases. The CDR3 sequence is 16 residues long. The CDR3 bases are TGTGCCAGCAGCCAAAGACAGACCGGGCTTAATTCACCCCTCCACTTT. Translation gives CASSQRQTGLNSPLHF.

The V call is TRBV5-4, the J call TRBJ2-1; 7 bases match TRBD1. This CDR3 region has 15 residues. CDR1 is SGHNT and CDR2 is YYREEE in the germline V gene (reference sequence). V trimming: 5 bases; J trimming: 4 bases; junction bases outside the gene matches: 9. The DNA for the CDR3 is TGTGCCAGCAGTCAAGACAGGGCCCATTACAATGAGCAGTTCTTC. Translation: CASSQDRAHYNEQFF.

The chain links TRBV18 to TRBJ1-1; D is undetermined. CDR1 and CDR2 (germline): KGHSH, LQKENI. The CDR3 sequence is 16 residues long. V gave up 3 bases and J gave up 1 base, with 15 bases separating them. The CDR3 is CASSPYDGVGNTEAFF. The CDR3 DNA sequence: TGTGCCAGCTCACCTTACGACGGGGTGGGGAACACTGAAGCTTTCTTT.

This rearrangement joins TRBV30 to TRBJ1-2; tentatively, D is TRBD1 (5 bases). The CDR3 is 13 residues long. V lost 2 bases to trimming and J lost 5 bases, with 12 bases between them. Per germline, CDR1 GTSNPN and CDR2 SVGIG (reference sequence). The CDR3 here is CAWSSTGEYGYTF. The CDR3 nucleotides are TGTGCCTGGAGTAGCACAGGAGAGTATGGCTACACCTTC.